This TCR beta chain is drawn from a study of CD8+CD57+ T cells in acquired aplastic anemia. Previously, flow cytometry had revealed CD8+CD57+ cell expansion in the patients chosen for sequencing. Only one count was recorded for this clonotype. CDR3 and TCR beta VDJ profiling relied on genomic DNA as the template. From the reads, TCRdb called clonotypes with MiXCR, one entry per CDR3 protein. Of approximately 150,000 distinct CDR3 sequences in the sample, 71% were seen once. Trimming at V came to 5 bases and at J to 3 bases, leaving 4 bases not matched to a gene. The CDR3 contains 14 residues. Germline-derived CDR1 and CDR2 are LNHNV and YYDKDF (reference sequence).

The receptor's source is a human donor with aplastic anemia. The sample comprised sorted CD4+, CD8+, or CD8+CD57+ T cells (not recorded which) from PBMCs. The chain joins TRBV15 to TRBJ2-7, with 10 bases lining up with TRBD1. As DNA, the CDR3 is TGTGCCACCAGCGACCGGGACAGGGGCTACGAGCAGTACTTC. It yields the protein CATSDRDRGYEQYF.